Listed below are T cell receptor beta chains from one sample, sequenced in a study of PD-L1 blockade in urothelial cancer. This table comes from immunoSEQ multiplex PCR, and its TCRdb copy is limited to in-frame clones, with some not included. The sample carries fewer than 45,000 clones, 82% recorded once. The sample here was PBMCs, taken around atezolizumab (anti-PD-L1) treatment. All receptors derive from a man in his 70s with urothelial cancer. The CDR3 runs from the conserved cysteine through the conserved F or W. A D gene is named only where the DNA matches it firmly. A row's size may be missing; if present it is once, few, many or a size class.

- | - | TRBJ1-2 | TRBV6-5 | CASIDSVYGYTF | TGTGCCAGCATTGACAGCGTCTATGGCTACACCTTC
- | - | TRBJ1-2 | TRBV19 | CASSTTTGYGYTF | TGTGCCAGTAGTACCACGACAGGCTATGGCTACACCTTC
- | - | TRBJ1-6 | TRBV5-6 | CASSSHKPYTPLHF | TGTGCCAGCAGCTCCCACAAACCGTACACCCCCCTCCACTTT
- | - | TRBJ1-1 | TRBV9 | CASSPVGHQNTEAFF | TGTGCCAGCAGCCCAGTGGGACACCAGAACACTGAAGCTTTCTTT
- | - | TRBJ1-1 | TRBV14 | CASSRQGKSTEAFF | TGTGCCAGCAGTCGTCAGGGTAAGAGCACTGAAGCTTTCTTT
- | TRBD2 | TRBJ2-2 | TRBV19 | CVTSRTSGGPNTGELFF | TGTGTAACCTCCCGGACTAGCGGGGGGCCGAACACCGGGGAGCTGTTTTTT
- | TRBD2 | TRBJ2-1 | TRBV15 | CATSIYPGLAGGNYNEQFF | TGTGCCACCAGCATCTACCCGGGACTAGCGGGAGGGAACTACAATGAGCAGTTCTTC
- | - | TRBJ1-6 | TRBV6-1 | CASSELRGPLHF | TGTGCCAGCAGTGAGTTGAGAGGTCCCCTCCACTTT
- | - | TRBJ1-6 | TRBV21-1 | CASTRDRGNSPLHF | TGTGCCAGCACTCGGGACAGGGGAAATTCACCCCTCCACTTT
- | - | TRBJ1-1 | TRBV6-5 | CASSYSAGARVTEAFF | TGTGCCAGCAGTTACTCCGCGGGGGCTCGGGTCACTGAAGCTTTCTTT
- | - | TRBJ2-1 | TRBV5-6 | CASSFITSPTYNEQFF | TGTGCCAGCAGCTTTATAACTAGTCCCACCTACAATGAGCAGTTCTTC
- | TRBD1 | TRBJ1-1 | TRBV10-3 | CAIRGQENTEAFF | TGTGCCATCAGAGGACAGGAGAACACTGAAGCTTTCTTT
few | - | TRBJ1-1 | TRBV5-4 | CASSFAADTEAFF | TGTGCCAGCAGCTTTGCGGCCGACACTGAAGCTTTCTTT
- | - | TRBJ2-2 | TRBV6-5 | CASSYSPRGRTGELFF | TGTGCCAGCAGTTACTCTCCCAGGGGACGAACCGGGGAGCTGTTTTTT
- | - | TRBJ1-2 | TRBV7-9 | CASSVREGVKPINYGYTF | TGTGCCAGCAGCGTTCGGGAGGGGGTAAAGCCTATTAACTATGGCTACACCTTC
- | - | TRBJ1-2 | TRBV4-3 | CASSQGADGYTF | TGCGCCAGCAGCCAGGGGGCGGATGGCTACACCTTC
few | - | TRBJ2-5 | TRBV5-6 | CASSLAQSSGETQYF | TGTGCCAGCAGCTTGGCGCAGTCCAGCGGAGAGACCCAGTACTTC
- | - | TRBJ1-1 | TRBV11-2 | CASSFRGNTEAFF | TGTGCCAGCAGCTTCCGGGGGAACACTGAAGCTTTCTTT
- | TRBD1 | TRBJ1-1 | TRBV6-4 | CASSTRGQAEAFF | TGTGCCAGCAGTACGAGGGGGCAGGCTGAAGCTTTCTTT
few | TRBD2 | TRBJ2-1 | TRBV18 | CASSPLFGLVSNEQFF | TGTGCCAGCTCACCCCTTTTCGGACTAGTGAGTAATGAGCAGTTCTTC
- | TRBD1 | TRBJ2-7 | TRBV4-1 | CASSQEQGHSYEQYF | TGCGCCAGCAGCCAGGAACAGGGGCACTCCTACGAGCAGTACTTC
- | TRBD1 | TRBJ1-5 | TRBV28 | CASKLGQGNPQHF | TGTGCCAGCAAATTGGGACAGGGTAATCCCCAGCATTTT